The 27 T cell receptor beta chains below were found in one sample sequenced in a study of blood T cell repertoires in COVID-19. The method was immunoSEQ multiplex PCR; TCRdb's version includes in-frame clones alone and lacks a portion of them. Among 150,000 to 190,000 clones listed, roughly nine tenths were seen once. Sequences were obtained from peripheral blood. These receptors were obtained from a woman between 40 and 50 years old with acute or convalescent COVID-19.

CDR3 sequence: CASSLEPGKGPDEQYF. The CDR3 nucleotides read TGTGCCAGCAGCTTGGAGCCGGGCAAGGGGCCCGACGAGCAGTACTTC. V and J are TRBV5-6 and TRBJ2-7; weak D call: TRBD1 (5 bases). The CDR3 loop spans 16 amino acids. Germline CDR1 is SGHDT and CDR2 is YYEEEE. V lost 0 bases, J lost 5 bases, and 18 bases lay in between.

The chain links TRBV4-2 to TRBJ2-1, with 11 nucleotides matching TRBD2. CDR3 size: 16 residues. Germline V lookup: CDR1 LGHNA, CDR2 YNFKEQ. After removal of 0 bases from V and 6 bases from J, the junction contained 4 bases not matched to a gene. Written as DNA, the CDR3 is TGTGCCAGCAGCCAAGATCCGGGGACTAGCGGCAATGAGCAGTTCTTC. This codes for CASSQDPGTSGNEQFF.

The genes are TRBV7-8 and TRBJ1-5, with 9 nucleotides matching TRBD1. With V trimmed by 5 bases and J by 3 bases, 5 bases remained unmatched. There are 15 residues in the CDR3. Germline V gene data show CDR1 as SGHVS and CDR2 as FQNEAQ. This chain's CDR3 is CASSPGTGHNQPQHF. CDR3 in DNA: TGTGCCAGCAGCCCTGGGACAGGGCACAATCAGCCCCAGCATTTT. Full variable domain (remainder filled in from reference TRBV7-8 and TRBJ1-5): GAGVSQSPRYKVAKRGQDVALRCDPISGHVSLFWYQQALGQGPEFLTYFQNEAQLDKSGLPSDRFFAERPEGSVSTLKIQRTQQEDSAVYLCASSPGTGHNQPQHFGDGTRLSIL.

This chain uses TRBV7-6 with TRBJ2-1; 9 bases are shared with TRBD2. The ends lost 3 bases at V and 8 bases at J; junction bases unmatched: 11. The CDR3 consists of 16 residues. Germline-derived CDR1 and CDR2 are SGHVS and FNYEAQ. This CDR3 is CASSFNPSGTSDEQFF. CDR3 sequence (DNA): TGTGCCAGCAGCTTTAATCCTAGCGGGACGAGCGATGAGCAGTTCTTC.

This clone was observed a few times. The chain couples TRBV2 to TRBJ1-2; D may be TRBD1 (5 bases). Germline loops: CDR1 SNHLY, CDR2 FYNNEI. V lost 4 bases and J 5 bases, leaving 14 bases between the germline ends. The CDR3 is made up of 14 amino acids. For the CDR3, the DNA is TGTGCCAGCAGTGTGGAGGGGACGGGTTATGGCTACACCTTC. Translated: CASSVEGTGYGYTF. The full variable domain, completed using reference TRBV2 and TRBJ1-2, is EPEVTQTPSHQVTQMGQEVILRCVPISNHLYFYWYRQILGQKVEFLVSFYNNEISEKSEIFDDQFSVERPDGSNFTLKIRSTKLEDSAMYFCASSVEGTGYGYTFGSGTRLTVV.

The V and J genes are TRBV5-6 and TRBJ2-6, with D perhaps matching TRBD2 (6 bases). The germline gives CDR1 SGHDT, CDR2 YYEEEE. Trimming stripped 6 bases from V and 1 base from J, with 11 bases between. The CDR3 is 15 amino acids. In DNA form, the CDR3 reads TGTGCCAGCAACTTTCGGGGGTCTGGGGCCAACGTCCTGACTTTC. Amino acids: CASNFRGSGANVLTF.

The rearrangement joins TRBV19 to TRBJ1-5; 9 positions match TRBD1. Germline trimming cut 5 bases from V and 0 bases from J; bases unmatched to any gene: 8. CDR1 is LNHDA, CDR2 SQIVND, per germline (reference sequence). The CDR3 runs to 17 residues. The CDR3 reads CASSPRQTGGSNQPQHF. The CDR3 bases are TGTGCCAGTAGTCCCCGGCAGACAGGGGGTAGCAATCAGCCCCAGCATTTT. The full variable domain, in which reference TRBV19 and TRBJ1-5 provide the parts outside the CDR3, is DGGITQSPKYLFRKEGQNVTLSCEQNLNHDAMYWYRQDPGQGLRLIYYSQIVNDFQKGDIAEGYSVSREKKESFPLTVTSAQKNPTAFYLCASSPRQTGGSNQPQHFGDGTRLSIL.

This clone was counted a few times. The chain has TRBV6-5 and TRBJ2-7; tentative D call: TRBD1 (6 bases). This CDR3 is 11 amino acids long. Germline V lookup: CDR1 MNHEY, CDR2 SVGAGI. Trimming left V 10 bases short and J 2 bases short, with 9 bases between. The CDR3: CATGQPYEQYF. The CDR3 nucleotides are TGTGCCACCGGACAGCCCTACGAGCAGTACTTC.

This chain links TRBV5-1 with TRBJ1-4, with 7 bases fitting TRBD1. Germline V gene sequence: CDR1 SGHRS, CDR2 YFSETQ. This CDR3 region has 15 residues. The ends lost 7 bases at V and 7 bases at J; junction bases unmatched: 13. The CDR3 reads CASGPGTAGGEKLFF. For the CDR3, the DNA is TGCGCCAGCGGACCCGGGACAGCGGGGGGTGAAAAACTGTTTTTT.

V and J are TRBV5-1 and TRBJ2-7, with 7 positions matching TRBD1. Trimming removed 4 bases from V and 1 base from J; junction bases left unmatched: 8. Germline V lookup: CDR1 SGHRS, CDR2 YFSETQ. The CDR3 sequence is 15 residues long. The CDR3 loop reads CASSLGQAASYEQYF. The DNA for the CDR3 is TGCGCCAGCAGCCTCGGACAGGCCGCTTCCTACGAGCAGTACTTC.

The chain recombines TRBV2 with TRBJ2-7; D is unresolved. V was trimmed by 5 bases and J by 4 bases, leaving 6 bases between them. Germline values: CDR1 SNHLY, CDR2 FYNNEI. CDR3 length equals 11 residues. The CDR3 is CASSSRYEQYF. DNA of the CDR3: TGTGCCAGCAGTTCCAGATACGAGCAGTACTTC.

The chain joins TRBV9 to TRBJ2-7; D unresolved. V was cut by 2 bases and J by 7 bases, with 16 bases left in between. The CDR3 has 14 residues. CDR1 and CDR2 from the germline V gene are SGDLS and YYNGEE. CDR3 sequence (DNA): TGTGCCAGCAGCGTGACATACGATCCCTGGGAGCAGTACTTC. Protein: CASSVTYDPWEQYF.

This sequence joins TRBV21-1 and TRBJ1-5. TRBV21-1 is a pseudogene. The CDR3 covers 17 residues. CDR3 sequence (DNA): TGTGCCAGCAGCAAAGGCGGGGGGAAGGGATCCAATCAGCCCCAGCATTTT. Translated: CASSKGGGKGSNQPQHF.

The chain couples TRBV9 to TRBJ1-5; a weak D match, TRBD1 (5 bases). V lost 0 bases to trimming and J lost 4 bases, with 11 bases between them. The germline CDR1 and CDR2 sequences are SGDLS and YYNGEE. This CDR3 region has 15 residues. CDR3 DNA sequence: TGTGCCAGCAGCGTAGGTTGGGGCAGTAATCAGCCCCAGCATTTT. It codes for CASSVGWGSNQPQHF. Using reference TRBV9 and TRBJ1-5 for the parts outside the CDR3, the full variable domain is DSGVTQTPKHLITATGQRVTLRCSPRSGDLSVYWYQQSLDQGLQFLIQYYNGEERAKGNILERFSAQQFPDLHSELNLSSLELGDSALYFCASSVGWGSNQPQHFGDGTRLSIL.

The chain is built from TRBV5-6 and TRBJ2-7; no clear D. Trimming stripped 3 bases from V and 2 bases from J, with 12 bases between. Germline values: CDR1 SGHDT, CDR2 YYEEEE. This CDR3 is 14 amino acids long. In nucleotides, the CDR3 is TGTGCCAGCAGCTCGATTAGCTCGGCCTACGAGCAGTACTTC. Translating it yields CASSSISSAYEQYF.

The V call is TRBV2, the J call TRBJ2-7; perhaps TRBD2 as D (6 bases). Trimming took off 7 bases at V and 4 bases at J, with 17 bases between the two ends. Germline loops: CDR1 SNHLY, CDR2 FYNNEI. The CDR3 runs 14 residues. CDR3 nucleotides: TGTGCCAGCACCCGGGACTCGAGAGATTACGAGCAGTACTTC. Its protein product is CASTRDSRDYEQYF.

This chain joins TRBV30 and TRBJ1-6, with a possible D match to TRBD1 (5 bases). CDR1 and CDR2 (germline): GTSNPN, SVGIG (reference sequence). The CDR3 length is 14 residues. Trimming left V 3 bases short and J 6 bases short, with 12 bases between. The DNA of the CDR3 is TGTGCCTGGAGGACGTGGAGGGGTAATTCACCCCTCCACTTT. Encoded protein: CAWRTWRGNSPLHF.

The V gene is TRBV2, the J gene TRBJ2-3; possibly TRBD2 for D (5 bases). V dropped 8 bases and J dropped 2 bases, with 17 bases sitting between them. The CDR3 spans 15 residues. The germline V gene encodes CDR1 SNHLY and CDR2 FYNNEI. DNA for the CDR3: TGTGCCAGCCAAGATCGGGGAAGCCCCACAGATACGCAGTATTTT. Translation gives CASQDRGSPTDTQYF.

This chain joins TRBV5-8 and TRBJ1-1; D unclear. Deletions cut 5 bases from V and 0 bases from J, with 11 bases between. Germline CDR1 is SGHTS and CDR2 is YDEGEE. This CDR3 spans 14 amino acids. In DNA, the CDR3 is TGTGCCAGCAGTTCAGGTCTTATGAACACTGAAGCTTTCTTT. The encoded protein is CASSSGLMNTEAFF.

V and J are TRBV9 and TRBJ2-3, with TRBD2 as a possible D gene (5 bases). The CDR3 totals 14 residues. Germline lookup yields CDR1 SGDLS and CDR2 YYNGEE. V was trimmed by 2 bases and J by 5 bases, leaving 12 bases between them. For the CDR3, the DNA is TGTGCCAGCAGCGTGGGGAGTCTTGTAGATACGCAGTATTTT. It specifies CASSVGSLVDTQYF.

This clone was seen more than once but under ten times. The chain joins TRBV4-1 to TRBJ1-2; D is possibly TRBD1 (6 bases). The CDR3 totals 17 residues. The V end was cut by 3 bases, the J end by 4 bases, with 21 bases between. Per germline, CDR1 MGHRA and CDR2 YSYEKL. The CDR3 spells CASSHLAGVNSGYGYTF. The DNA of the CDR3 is TGCGCCAGCAGCCATCTGGCAGGGGTAAATAGTGGCTATGGCTACACCTTC.

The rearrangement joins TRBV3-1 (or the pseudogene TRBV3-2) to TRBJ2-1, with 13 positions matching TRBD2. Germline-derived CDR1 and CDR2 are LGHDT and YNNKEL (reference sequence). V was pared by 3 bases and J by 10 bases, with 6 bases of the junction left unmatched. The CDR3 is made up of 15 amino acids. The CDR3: CASSQWTSGSGEQFF. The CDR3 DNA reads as TGTGCCAGCAGCCAGTGGACTAGCGGGAGCGGGGAGCAGTTCTTC.

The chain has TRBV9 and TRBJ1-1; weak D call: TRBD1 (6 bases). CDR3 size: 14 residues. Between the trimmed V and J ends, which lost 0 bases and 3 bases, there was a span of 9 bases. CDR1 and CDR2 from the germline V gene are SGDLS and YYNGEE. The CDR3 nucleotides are TGTGCCAGCAGCGTAGCCAGGGGAGACACTGAAGCTTTCTTT. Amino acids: CASSVARGDTEAFF.

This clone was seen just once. The CDR3 loop reads CASSRTGLDQPQHF. The CDR3 DNA reads as TGTGCCAGCAGCCGGACAGGTCTCGACCAGCCCCAGCATTTT. The chain employs TRBV7-8 and TRBJ1-5; 7 nucleotides align to TRBD1. CDR3 length: 14 residues. V was clipped by 5 bases and J by 7 bases; unmatched bases: 8. Germline CDR1 reads SGHVS; CDR2 reads FQNEAQ.

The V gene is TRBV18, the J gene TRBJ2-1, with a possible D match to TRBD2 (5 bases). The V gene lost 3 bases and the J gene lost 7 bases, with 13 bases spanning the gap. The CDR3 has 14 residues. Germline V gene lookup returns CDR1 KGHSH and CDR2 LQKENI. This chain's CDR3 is CASSPLPRGNEQFF. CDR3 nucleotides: TGTGCCAGCTCACCTCTCCCGAGAGGGAATGAGCAGTTCTTC.

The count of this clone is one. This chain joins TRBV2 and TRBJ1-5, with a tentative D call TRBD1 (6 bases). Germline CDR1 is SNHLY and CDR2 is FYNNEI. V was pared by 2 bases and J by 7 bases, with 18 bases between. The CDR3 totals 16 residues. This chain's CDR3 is CASSETRRAGEQPQHF. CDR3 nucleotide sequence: TGTGCCAGCAGTGAAACGAGGCGGGCAGGGGAACAGCCCCAGCATTTT.

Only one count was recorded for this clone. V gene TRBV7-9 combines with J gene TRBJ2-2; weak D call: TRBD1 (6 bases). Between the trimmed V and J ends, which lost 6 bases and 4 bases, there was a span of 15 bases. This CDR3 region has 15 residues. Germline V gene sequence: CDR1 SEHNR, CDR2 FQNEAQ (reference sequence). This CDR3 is CASRPPGTPTGELFF. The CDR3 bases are TGTGCCAGCAGGCCACCCGGGACACCCACCGGGGAGCTGTTTTTT.